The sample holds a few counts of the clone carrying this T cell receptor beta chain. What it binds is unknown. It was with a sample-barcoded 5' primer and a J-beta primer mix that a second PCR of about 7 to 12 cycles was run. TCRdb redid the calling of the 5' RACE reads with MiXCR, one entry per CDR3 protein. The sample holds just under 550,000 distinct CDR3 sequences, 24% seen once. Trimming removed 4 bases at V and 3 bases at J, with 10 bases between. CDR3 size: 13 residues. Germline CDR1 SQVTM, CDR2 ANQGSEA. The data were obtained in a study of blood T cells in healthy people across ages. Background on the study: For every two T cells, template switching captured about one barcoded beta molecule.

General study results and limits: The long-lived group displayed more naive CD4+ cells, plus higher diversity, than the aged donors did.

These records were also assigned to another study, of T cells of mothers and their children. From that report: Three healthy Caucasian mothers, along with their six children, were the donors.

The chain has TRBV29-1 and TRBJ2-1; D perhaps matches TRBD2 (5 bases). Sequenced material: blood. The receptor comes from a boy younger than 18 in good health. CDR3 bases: TGCAGCGTTGGGGGAGCCCGCTACAATGAGCAGTTCTTC. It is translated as CSVGGARYNEQFF.